The count of the clone carrying this TCR beta chain is one. Its antigen is undetermined. These data come from a study of T cell responses to AZD1222 COVID-19 vaccine. Sequenced by immunoSEQ multiplex PCR; TCRdb stores in-frame clones only, minus some. The profile covers about 120,000 clones, with roughly 90% appearing a single time and under 4.5% taken by the ten largest. Study outcomes and limitations: Spike was spanned by vaccine-associated CD4 TCRs, which were dominant at 160-218 and 743-854. Clonal diversity was possibly underestimated, and the donors were mostly white British, with more females. The study sampled repertoires only after the peak T cell response.

This material consisted of peripheral blood, taken on day 0 of AZD1222 vaccination. The origin of this receptor is an adult in good health.

Here the CDR3 reads CASSGSDRGTNYGYTF. As DNA, the CDR3 is TGTGCCAGCAGCGGGAGTGACAGGGGAACTAACTATGGCTACACCTTC. The chain links TRBV7-9 to TRBJ1-2, with 8 nucleotides matching TRBD1. The CDR3 consists of 16 residues. Trimming took 5 bases from V and 0 from J; bases not matched to a gene: 8. Germline V gene data show CDR1 as SEHNR and CDR2 as FQNEAQ (reference sequence).